The source of this T cell receptor (beta chain) is a study of T cells expressing NK-cell markers. Study overall: Repertoires of TCR beta were obtained from T cells sorted as CD3+CD56+NKG2C+, CD3+CD56+NKG2C- and CD3+CD56-NKG2C+. There were seven HCMV-seropositive donors and one seronegative donor among the eight sequenced.

TCRdb processed the 5' RACE reads again and assigns one entry to each CDR3 protein, with no DNA. The sample table sets out about 120,000 distinct CDR3 sequences. Germline V gene sequence: CDR1 SQVTM, CDR2 ANQGSEA. The CDR3 totals 15 residues. Points from the study as a whole: For a few donors, these clonotypes were likewise the leading ones in the CD3+CD56-NKG2C+ fraction.

On this clonotype itself: Its target is not known.

This rearrangement joins TRBV29-1 to TRBJ1-1; the TRBD1 assignment by TCRdb is unverifiable without DNA. The sequence was obtained from a woman aged 18 to 75 in good health. Sequenced sample: blood T cells: a sorted CD56 or NKG2C T cell subset, CD4+ or CD8+ T cells, or bulk PBMC T cells (not recorded which). The CDR3 reads CSVVGRGPTDTEAFF.